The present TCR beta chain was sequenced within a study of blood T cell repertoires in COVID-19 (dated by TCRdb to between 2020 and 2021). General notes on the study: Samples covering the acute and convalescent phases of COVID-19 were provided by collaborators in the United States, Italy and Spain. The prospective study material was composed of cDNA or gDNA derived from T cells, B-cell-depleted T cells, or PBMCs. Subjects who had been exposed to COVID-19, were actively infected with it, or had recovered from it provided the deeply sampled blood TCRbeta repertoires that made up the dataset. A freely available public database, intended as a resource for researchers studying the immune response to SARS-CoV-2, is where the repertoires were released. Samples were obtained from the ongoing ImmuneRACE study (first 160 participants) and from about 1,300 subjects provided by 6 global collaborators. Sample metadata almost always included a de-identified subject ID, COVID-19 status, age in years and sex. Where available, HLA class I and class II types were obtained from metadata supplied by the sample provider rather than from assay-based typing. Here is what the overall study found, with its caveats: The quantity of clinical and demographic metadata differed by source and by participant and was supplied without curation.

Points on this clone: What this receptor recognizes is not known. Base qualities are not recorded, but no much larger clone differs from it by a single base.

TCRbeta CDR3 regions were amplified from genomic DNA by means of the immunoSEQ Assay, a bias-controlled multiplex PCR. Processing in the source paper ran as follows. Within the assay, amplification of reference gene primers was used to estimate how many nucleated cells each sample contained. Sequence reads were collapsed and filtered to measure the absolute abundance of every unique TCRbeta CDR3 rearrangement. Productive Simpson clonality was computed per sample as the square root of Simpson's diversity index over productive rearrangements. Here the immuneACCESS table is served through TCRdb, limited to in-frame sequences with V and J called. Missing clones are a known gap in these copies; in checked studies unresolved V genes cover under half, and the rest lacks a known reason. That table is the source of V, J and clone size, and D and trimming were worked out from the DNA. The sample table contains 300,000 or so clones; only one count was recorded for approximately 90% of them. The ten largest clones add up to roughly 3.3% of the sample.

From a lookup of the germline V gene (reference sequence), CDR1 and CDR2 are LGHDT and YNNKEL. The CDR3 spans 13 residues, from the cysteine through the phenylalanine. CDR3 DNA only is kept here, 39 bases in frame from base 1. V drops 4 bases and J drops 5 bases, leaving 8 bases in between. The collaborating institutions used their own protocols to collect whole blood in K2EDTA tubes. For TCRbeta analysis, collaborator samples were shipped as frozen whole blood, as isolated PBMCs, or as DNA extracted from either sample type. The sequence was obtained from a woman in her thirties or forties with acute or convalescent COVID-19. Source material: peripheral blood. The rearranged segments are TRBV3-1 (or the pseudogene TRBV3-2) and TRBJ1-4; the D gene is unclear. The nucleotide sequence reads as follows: TGTGCCAGCAGCCGGACGGGGAATGAAAAACTGTTTTTT. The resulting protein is CASSRTGNEKLFF.